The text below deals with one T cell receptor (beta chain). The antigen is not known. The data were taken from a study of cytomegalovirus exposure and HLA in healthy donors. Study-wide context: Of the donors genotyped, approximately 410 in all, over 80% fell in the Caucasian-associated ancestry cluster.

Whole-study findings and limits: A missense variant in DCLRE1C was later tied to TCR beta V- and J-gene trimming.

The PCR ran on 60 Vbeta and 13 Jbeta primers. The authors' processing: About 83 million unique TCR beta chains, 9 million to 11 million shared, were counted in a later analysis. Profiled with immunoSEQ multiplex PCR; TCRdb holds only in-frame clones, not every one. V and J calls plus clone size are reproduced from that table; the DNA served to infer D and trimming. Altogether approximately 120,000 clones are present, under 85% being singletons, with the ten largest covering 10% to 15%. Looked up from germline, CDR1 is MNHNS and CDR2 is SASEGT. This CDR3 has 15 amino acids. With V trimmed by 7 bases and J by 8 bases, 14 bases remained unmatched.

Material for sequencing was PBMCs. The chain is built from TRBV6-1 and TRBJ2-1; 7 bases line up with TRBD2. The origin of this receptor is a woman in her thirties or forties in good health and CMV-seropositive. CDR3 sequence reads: CASKWTSNIGDEQFF. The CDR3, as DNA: TGTGCCAGCAAATGGACTAGTAACATAGGCGATGAGCAGTTCTTC.